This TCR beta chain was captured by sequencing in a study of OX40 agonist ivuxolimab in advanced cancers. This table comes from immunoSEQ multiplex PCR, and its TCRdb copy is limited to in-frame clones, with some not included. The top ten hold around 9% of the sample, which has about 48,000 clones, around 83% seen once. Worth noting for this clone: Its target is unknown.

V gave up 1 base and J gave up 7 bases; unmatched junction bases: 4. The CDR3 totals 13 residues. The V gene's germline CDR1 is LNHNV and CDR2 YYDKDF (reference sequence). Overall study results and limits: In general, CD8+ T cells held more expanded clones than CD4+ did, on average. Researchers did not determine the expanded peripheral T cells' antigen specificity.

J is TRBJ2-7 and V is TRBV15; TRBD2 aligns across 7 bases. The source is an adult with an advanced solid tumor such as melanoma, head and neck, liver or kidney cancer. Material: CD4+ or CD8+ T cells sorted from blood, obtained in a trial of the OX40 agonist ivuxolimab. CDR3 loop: CATSRGWEGEQYF. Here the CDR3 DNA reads TGTGCCACCAGCAGAGGCTGGGAGGGAGAGCAGTACTTC.